The T cell receptor (beta chain) described here comes from a study of T cell changes during pregnancy in multiple sclerosis. The protocol was immunoSEQ multiplex PCR, while the TCRdb copy is restricted to in-frame clones and leaves out a portion. The sample has some 100,000 clones; more than 90% are singletons. This CDR3 has 14 amino acids. CDR1 SGHNT and CDR2 YYREEE come from the germline V gene (reference sequence). With 3 bases clipped from V and 8 bases from J, the junction kept 7 bases outside the gene matches. The chain carries TRBV5-4 and TRBJ2-1, with 8 bases identical to TRBD1. The source of this sequence is a female donor with multiple sclerosis, enrolled in a pregnancy study. This material consisted of peripheral blood, taken in the second trimester of pregnancy. CDR3 sequence (DNA): TGTGCCAGCAGCTGGGGCCCAGGGGGCGATGAGCAGTTCTTC. Translation gives CASSWGPGGDEQFF.